Each of the 6 T cell receptor beta chains below was sequenced from the same sample in a study of blood T cell repertoires in COVID-19. Clones were sequenced by immunoSEQ multiplex PCR, and TCRdb holds only the in-frame ones, with some missing. This sample has about 200,000 clones; about 90% occur once, and the top ten carry around 1.5%. Input material: peripheral blood. The receptors were gathered from a man younger than 35 with active or convalescent COVID-19.

The chain uses TRBV7-8 and TRBJ1-5; perhaps TRBD1 as D (6 bases). The CDR3 runs to 15 residues. Trimming stripped 1 base from V and 9 bases from J, with 16 bases between. Germline V gene sequence: CDR1 SGHVS, CDR2 FQNEAQ. The CDR3 region is CASSLDSPEGGPQHF. The CDR3 DNA reads TGTGCCAGCAGCTTAGACTCTCCGGAAGGGGGGCCCCAGCATTTT.

This chain connects TRBV27 to TRBJ2-7, with 7 nucleotides matching TRBD2. J lost 3 bases, V lost 0 bases, and 8 bases had no gene match. CDR1 is MNHEY, CDR2 SMNVEV, per germline (reference sequence). CDR3 size: 16 residues. Here the CDR3 reads CASSLSGGGVSYEQYF. The CDR3 coding sequence is TGTGCCAGCAGTTTATCAGGTGGGGGGGTGAGCTACGAGCAGTACTTC.

The chain uses TRBV6-9 and TRBJ1-2, with unresolved D. CDR1 is MNHGY, CDR2 SVAAGI, per germline. The V end was cut by 2 bases, the J end by 6 bases, with 10 bases between. The CDR3 is 13 residues long. CDR3 loop: CASSYRQVDGYTF. In DNA, the CDR3 is TGTGCCAGCAGTTATCGCCAGGTTGATGGCTACACCTTC.

J is TRBJ1-1 and V is TRBV30; no clear D gene. This CDR3 has 14 amino acids. V dropped 3 bases and J dropped 4 bases, with 15 bases sitting between them. Per the germline V gene, CDR1 is GTSNPN and CDR2 is SVGIG (reference sequence). CDR3 sequence (DNA): TGTGCCTGGAGAGTGAGGGATGTGGGCACTGAAGCTTTCTTT. It yields the protein CAWRVRDVGTEAFF.

The chain is built from TRBV2 and TRBJ1-3, with D perhaps matching TRBD1 (5 bases). Trimming removed 5 bases from V and 1 base from J, with 15 bases in between. CDR3 length: 16 amino acids. The germline V gene has CDR1 SNHLY and CDR2 FYNNEI. The CDR3 DNA reads TGTGCCAGCAGTCTTAGGGGCATGGGGTCTGGAAACACCATATATTTT. Amino acids: CASSLRGMGSGNTIYF.

DNA of the CDR3: TGTGCCAGCAGCGTGGTAGGGGGGGCCGGTGAAAAACTGTTTTTT. This encodes CASSVVGGAGEKLFF. V and J are TRBV5-5 and TRBJ1-4; D might be TRBD1 (6 bases). With 4 bases removed from V and 7 bases from J, the gap between germline ends came to 17 bases. Germline V CDR1 and CDR2: SGHKS, YYEKEE (reference sequence). This CDR3 contains 15 residues.